A selection of T cell receptor beta chains follows, all from one sample in a study of shared clonotypes between healthy human individuals. Here immunoSEQ multiplex PCR was the method, and the copy in TCRdb shows in-frame clones only, minus some. The sample has 1,400,000 or so clones, around 98.5% seen once. Sequencing input: naive CD4+ T cells sorted from blood. The receptors come from a man in his thirties or forties in good health. Each CDR3 is given with its conserved first and last residue. D genes are given only for firm matches. The size field is filled for only some rows; it gives once, few, many or a size class.

clone_size	d_call	v_call	j_call	cdr3_aa	cdr3_nt
NA	NA	TRBV5-1	TRBJ2-2	CASSQQGSGELFF	TGCGCCAGCAGCCAACAGGGTTCCGGGGAGCTGTTTTTT
NA	TRBD1	TRBV5-4	TRBJ2-5	CASSRDRGEETQYF	TGTGCCAGCAGCCGGGACAGGGGGGAAGAGACCCAGTACTTC
few	NA	TRBV27	TRBJ1-2	CASSLAGTAGYTF	TGTGCCAGCAGTTTAGCAGGGACGGCCGGCTACACCTTC
NA	TRBD1	TRBV19	TRBJ1-2	CASSTIRDRVSNYGYTF	TGTGCCAGTAGCACCATTCGCGACAGGGTTTCCAACTATGGCTACACCTTC
NA	NA	TRBV6-6	TRBJ2-1	CASSLRPEVFKFF	TGTGCCAGCAGTCTTCGCCCGGAGGTGTTTAAGTTCTTC
NA	NA	TRBV5-1	TRBJ2-3	CASSQPRGRRDFSTDTQYF	TGCGCCAGCAGCCAACCTAGGGGGCGGAGGGATTTTAGCACAGATACGCAGTATTTT
NA	TRBD2	TRBV27	TRBJ2-1	CASSSTPLLAASYNEQFF	TGTGCCAGCAGTTCCACTCCCCTTCTAGCGGCCTCCTACAATGAGCAGTTCTTC
NA	NA	TRBV28	TRBJ1-3	CASSTSGHLGESGNTIYF	TGTGCCAGCAGTACATCGGGACACTTAGGAGAGTCTGGAAACACCATATATTTT
NA	NA	TRBV28	TRBJ2-3	CASSIVRDTQYF	TGTGCCAGCAGTATAGTTCGTGATACGCAGTATTTT
NA	NA	TRBV7-3	TRBJ2-2	CASSLTGVWTGELFF	TGTGCCAGCAGCTTAACTGGGGTTTGGACCGGGGAGCTGTTTTTT
once	TRBD2	TRBV28	TRBJ2-3	CATGLAGGPIADTQYF	TGTGCCACGGGACTAGCGGGAGGGCCGATTGCAGATACGCAGTATTTT
NA	NA	TRBV25-1	TRBJ1-4	CASSERGILFF	TGTGCCAGCAGTGAACGAGGAATTCTGTTTTTT
NA	NA	TRBV5-4	TRBJ1-2	CASSLPSAGPGGYTF	TGTGCCAGCAGCCTCCCCTCAGCCGGGCCCGGGGGCTACACCTTC
once	TRBD1	TRBV28	TRBJ1-5	CASSLRQGLHQPQHF	TGTGCCAGCAGTTTGCGACAGGGCCTTCATCAGCCCCAGCATTTT
NA	TRBD2	TRBV30	TRBJ2-1	CAWRSGLAGGGEQFF	TGTGCCTGGCGTTCCGGACTAGCGGGAGGTGGTGAGCAGTTCTTC
NA	NA	TRBV5-6	TRBJ2-4	CASSYYQGNKNIQYF	TGTGCCAGCAGTTATTATCAGGGGAACAAAAACATTCAGTACTTC
NA	TRBD1	TRBV7-9	TRBJ2-1	CAMTTDRPLWNEQFF	TGTGCCATGACAACGGACAGGCCATTGTGGAATGAGCAGTTCTTC
NA	NA	TRBV6-5	TRBJ1-1	CASGPFGAFF	TGTGCCAGCGGCCCCTTTGGAGCTTTCTTT
NA	NA	TRBV7-2	TRBJ2-7	CASSLVGGEVYEQYF	TGTGCCAGCAGCTTAGTAGGGGGAGAGGTCTACGAGCAGTACTTC
once	TRBD1	TRBV5-4	TRBJ2-5	CASSLEGAETQYF	TGTGCCAGCAGCTTGGAGGGGGCTGAGACCCAGTACTTC
NA	NA	TRBV5-4	TRBJ2-1	CASSLDGGPYNEQFF	TGTGCCAGCAGCTTGGATGGCGGACCATACAATGAGCAGTTCTTC
NA	NA	TRBV5-1	TRBJ1-1	CASSLSGGGLNTEAFF	TGCGCCAGCAGCTTGAGCGGAGGAGGGCTGAACACTGAAGCTTTCTTT
NA	TRBD2	TRBV29-1	TRBJ2-5	CSVEFGGQETQYF	TGCAGCGTCGAATTCGGGGGGCAAGAGACCCAGTACTTC
NA	NA	TRBV9	TRBJ1-1	CASSVAGRDTEAFF	TGTGCCAGCAGCGTAGCAGGGCGGGACACTGAAGCTTTCTTT